Sequencing of this TCR beta chain was carried out in a study of human T cells and chemical hapten exposure. TCRdb itself ran the RACE reads through MiXCR, one entry per CDR3 protein. The sample holds fewer than 150,000 distinct CDR3 sequences, roughly an eighth seen once. The time point was: patch test 1, 2 weeks after DPC sensitization. The treatment here: therapeutic diphenylcyclopropenone sensitization with weekly scalp DPC. Trimming pared 0 bases from V and 4 bases from J, leaving 6 bases between. This CDR3 is 13 amino acids long. The germline V gene has CDR1 SGHRS and CDR2 YFSETQ. The sequencing used whole blood, collected in connection with sensitization to the hapten diphenylcyclopropenone (DPC). This rearrangement joins TRBV5-1 to TRBJ2-3; D not certain. The TCR comes from a man aged 18 to 35 with alopecia areata. Some clones in this sample may be carry-over from other donors' samples. The CDR3 coding sequence is TGCGCCAGCAGCTTGGGGAGATCAGATACGCAGTATTTT. Translated: CASSLGRSDTQYF. The variable domain in full, with the rest retrieved from reference TRBV5-1 and TRBJ2-3, is KAGVTQTPRYLIKTRGQQVTLSCSPISGHRSVSWYQQTPGQGLQFLFEYFSETQRNKGNFPGRFSGRQFSNSRSEMNVSTLELGDSALYLCASSLGRSDTQYFGPGTRLTVL.